Below are 21 T cell receptor beta chains sequenced from a single sample in a study of glioma-infiltrating T cells after dendritic cell vaccination listed by TCRdb under 2016. Libraries were prepared through the immunoSEQ multiplex PCR assay. TCRdb holds this immuneACCESS table with in-frame rearrangements only. Some clones are missing; in checked studies, unresolved V genes explain under half, and the rest has no known cause. Across this sample there are about 92,000 clones, with approximately 90% seen only once. The ten most abundant clones make up around 14% of the sample. The source was blood, collected before dendritic cell vaccination. The source is a human donor with glioblastoma.

The genes are TRBV5-4 and TRBJ1-1; D is unresolved. Germline assignment: CDR1 SGHNT and CDR2 YYREEE (reference sequence). The length of the CDR3 is 13 residues. V lost 4 bases and J 1 base, leaving 8 bases between the germline ends. The CDR3 here is CASSGRQNTEAFF. CDR3 DNA: TGTGCCAGCAGCGGTAGACAGAACACTGAAGCTTTCTTT.

The rearrangement links TRBV19 to TRBJ2-5; D not certain. This CDR3 has 14 amino acids. Germline V gene data show CDR1 as LNHDA and CDR2 as SQIVND (reference sequence). The V end was cut by 3 bases, the J end by 7 bases, with 15 bases between. The CDR3 region is CASSIGSSAGTQYF. The DNA for the CDR3 is TGTGCCAGTAGTATTGGATCGTCCGCAGGGACCCAGTACTTC.

V and J are TRBV4-3 and TRBJ2-3, with 10 nucleotides matching TRBD2. The V and J ends lost 0 bases and 4 bases, in that order; junction bases with no gene match: 10. The V gene's germline CDR1 is LGHNA and CDR2 YSLEER. The CDR3 is 18 amino acids. CDR3 amino acids: CASSQDSSGGARSDTQYF. In DNA, the CDR3 is TGCGCCAGCAGCCAAGATTCAAGCGGGGGGGCCCGATCAGATACGCAGTATTTT.

The gene calls are TRBV7-9 and TRBJ2-5; 8 bases agree with TRBD2. V shed 1 base and J 2 bases; nucleotides not matched to a gene: 15. CDR3 length: 19 residues. Germline V CDR1 and CDR2: SEHNR, FQNEAQ (reference sequence). This CDR3 is CASSLEGVVIAGSQETQYF. CDR3 nucleotides: TGTGCCAGCAGCTTAGAGGGGGTTGTGATAGCGGGGTCTCAAGAGACCCAGTACTTC.

The rearrangement uses TRBV2 and TRBJ2-7; the D is unclear. This CDR3 is 12 amino acids long. Trimming took 7 bases from V and 1 from J, leaving 8 bases between them. Germline assignment: CDR1 SNHLY and CDR2 FYNNEI. The CDR3 loop reads CASTIASYEQYF. The CDR3 DNA is TGTGCCAGCACGATAGCTTCCTACGAGCAGTACTTC. Together with reference TRBV2 and TRBJ2-7, the CDR3 gives the full variable domain: EPEVTQTPSHQVTQMGQEVILRCVPISNHLYFYWYRQILGQKVEFLVSFYNNEISEKSEIFDDQFSVERPDGSNFTLKIRSTKLEDSAMYFCASTIASYEQYFGPGTRLTVT.

The rearrangement links TRBV5-6 to TRBJ1-4, with TRBD1 as a possible D gene (6 bases). The germline V gene has CDR1 SGHDT and CDR2 YYEEEE. The CDR3 spans 14 residues. The V and J ends lost 2 bases and 2 bases respectively, with 7 bases between them. The CDR3 DNA reads as TGTGCCAGCAGCTTACAGGGTACTAATGAAAAACTGTTTTTT. This gives the protein CASSLQGTNEKLFF.

V gene TRBV19 combines with J gene TRBJ2-7, with 10 nucleotides matching TRBD1. J was trimmed by 4 bases and V by 4 bases; bases with no gene match: 4. The germline CDR1 and CDR2 sequences are LNHDA and SQIVND (reference sequence). The CDR3 spans 14 residues. In nucleotides, the CDR3 is TGTGCCAGTAGTAAGGACAGGGGGAATTACGAGCAGTACTTC. It is translated as CASSKDRGNYEQYF.

The chain is built from TRBV7-9 and TRBJ2-2; D is unresolved. The CDR3 consists of 14 residues. With 0 bases removed from V and 6 bases from J, the gap between germline ends came to 8 bases. Germline V gene lookup returns CDR1 SEHNR and CDR2 FQNEAQ (reference sequence). The CDR3 loop reads CASSLARWPGELFF. CDR3 DNA sequence: TGTGCCAGCAGCTTAGCCCGATGGCCCGGGGAGCTGTTTTTT.

The chain employs TRBV5-1 and TRBJ2-7, with TRBD1 matching 9 bases. The length of the CDR3 is 16 residues. V trimming: 0 bases; J trimming: 4 bases; junction bases outside the gene matches: 8. From germline, CDR1 is SGHRS and CDR2 YFSETQ. CDR3 DNA sequence: TGCGCCAGCAGCTTGGCGCAGGGACAGGGAAAGTACGAGCAGTACTTC. Translated, it gives CASSLAQGQGKYEQYF.

This clone has more than one count but fewer than ten. The V call is TRBV14, the J call TRBJ1-2, with D maybe TRBD1 (5 bases). Per germline, CDR1 SGHDN and CDR2 FVKESK. The CDR3 totals 14 residues. Between the trimmed V and J ends, which lost 4 bases and 2 bases, there was a span of 11 bases. The CDR3 loop reads CASSLESGNYGYTF. CDR3 DNA sequence: TGTGCCAGCAGCCTGGAATCAGGGAACTATGGCTACACCTTC.

The gene calls are TRBV15 and TRBJ2-7; 9 bases line up with TRBD2. Per the germline V gene, CDR1 is LNHNV and CDR2 is YYDKDF (reference sequence). The CDR3 totals 16 residues. V lost 0 bases to trimming and J lost 3 bases; unmatched junction nucleotides: 6. CDR3 nucleotides: TGTGCCACCAGCAGAGATAGGCTAGCGGGGATCTACGAGCAGTACTTC. Its protein product is CATSRDRLAGIYEQYF.

CDR3 amino acids: CASSGSTGTGARKQYF. As DNA, the CDR3 is TGTGCCAGCAGCGGTTCGACCGGGACAGGTGCTAGAAAGCAGTACTTC. The chain recombines TRBV2 with TRBJ2-7; 8 bases are a match to TRBD1. There are 16 residues in the CDR3. Looked up from germline, CDR1 is SNHLY and CDR2 is FYNNEI. With 6 bases clipped from V and 8 bases from J, the junction kept 18 bases outside the gene matches.

The rearrangement links TRBV15 to TRBJ2-7, with 14 bases identical to TRBD2. V shed 5 bases, J shed 0 bases, and the junction held 18 bases outside the gene matches. This CDR3 region has 21 residues. The germline gives CDR1 LNHNV, CDR2 YYDKDF (reference sequence). CDR3 coding DNA: TGTGCCACCAGCGACCAGGGAGGACTAGCGGGAGGAGGGGGTAACTCCTACGAGCAGTACTTC. This encodes CATSDQGGLAGGGGNSYEQYF.

The chain couples TRBV6-5 to TRBJ2-7; 8 nucleotides align to TRBD1. Germline lookup yields CDR1 MNHEY and CDR2 SVGAGI. This CDR3 has 16 residues. After removal of 0 bases from V and 5 bases from J, the junction contained 9 bases not matched to a gene. This chain's CDR3 is CASSYSRTGKSNEQYF. The CDR3 DNA follows: TGTGCCAGCAGTTACTCCCGGACAGGGAAAAGTAACGAGCAGTACTTC.

There are a few counts of this clone. The rearrangement uses TRBV29-1 and TRBJ2-1, with D maybe TRBD1 (6 bases). The germline V gene encodes CDR1 SQVTM and CDR2 ANQGSEA. The CDR3 is 18 residues long. The ends were cut back, 2 bases at V and 11 bases at J, with 31 bases in the middle. CDR3: CSVEPAGTLVSTMLKQFF. Written as DNA, the CDR3 is TGCAGCGTTGAACCCGCCGGGACATTAGTAAGCACAATGCTCAAGCAGTTCTTC.

The chain has TRBV27 and TRBJ2-1, with 8 bases matching TRBD1. The V gene end was trimmed by 5 bases and the J gene end by 1 base; junction bases not matched to a gene: 4. CDR1 MNHEY and CDR2 SMNVEV come from the germline V gene (reference sequence). The CDR3 runs 15 residues. The CDR3 reads CASSTGQGSYNEQFF. The CDR3 DNA reads TGTGCCAGCAGTACCGGACAGGGATCCTACAATGAGCAGTTCTTC.

V and J are TRBV5-8 and TRBJ2-5; TRBD2 matches 15 bases. This CDR3 has 16 residues. The V gene's germline CDR1 is SGHTS and CDR2 YDEGEE. V shed 4 bases, J shed 5 bases, and the junction held 6 bases outside the gene matches. The CDR3, as DNA: TGTGCCAGCAGCCCCGGGACTAGCGGGAGGTCTGAGACCCAGTACTTC. This codes for CASSPGTSGRSETQYF.

This chain connects TRBV4-1 to TRBJ2-5, with 8 bases that match TRBD1. Germline trimming cut 2 bases from V and 4 bases from J; bases unmatched to any gene: 6. Germline lookup yields CDR1 MGHRA and CDR2 YSYEKL. The CDR3 sequence is 15 residues long. CDR3 protein: CASSQPGGFGETQYF. The DNA for the CDR3 is TGCGCCAGCAGCCAACCAGGGGGCTTTGGAGAGACCCAGTACTTC.

V is TRBV27 and J is TRBJ2-7, with 8 positions matching TRBD1. Germline CDR1 and CDR2: MNHEY and SMNVEV (reference sequence). V lost 6 bases and J lost 5; bases outside the gene matches: 12. This CDR3 is 15 amino acids long. CDR3 DNA sequence: TGTGCCAGCAGACCGGACAGGGCGTTAAAGAACGAGCAGTACTTC. This translates into CASRPDRALKNEQYF.

About this clone: The sample holds other DNA sequences that translate to the same CDR3. The chain combines TRBV5-1 with TRBJ2-2; 8 nucleotides agree with TRBD2. The CDR3 spans 16 residues. The junction had 2 bases not matched to a gene; V was cut back by 0 bases and J by 1 base. The germline CDR1 and CDR2 sequences are SGHRS and YFSETQ. Here the CDR3 reads CASSLALAGNTGELFF. CDR3 coding DNA: TGCGCCAGCAGCTTGGCCCTAGCGGGGAACACCGGGGAGCTGTTTTTT.

The V and J genes are TRBV28 and TRBJ1-5; 11 bases line up with TRBD1. The germline V gene has CDR1 MDHEN and CDR2 SYDVKM. The V gene end was trimmed by 6 bases and the J gene end by 4 bases; junction bases not matched to a gene: 20. The CDR3 length is 20 residues. The CDR3 here is CASRNSWDRGSNPLNQPQHF. As DNA, the CDR3 is TGTGCCAGCAGAAACAGTTGGGACAGGGGGTCGAATCCTCTAAATCAGCCCCAGCATTTT.